This entry is about one TCR beta chain. Its antigen is still unknown. This entry belongs to a study of T cell responses to AZD1222 COVID-19 vaccine. Sequenced by immunoSEQ multiplex PCR; TCRdb stores in-frame clones only, minus some. The sample contains 200,000 to 250,000 clones, under 95% of which appear only once. This CDR3 region has 12 residues. CDR1 and CDR2 from the germline V gene are GTSNPN and SVGIG (reference sequence). Trimming took 0 bases from V and 5 from J, leaving 7 bases between them. Study-wide results and limits: Most donors were white British and more were female, and clonal diversity was possibly underestimated.

This clonotype originated in an adult in good health. Sequencing was performed on peripheral blood, taken on day 0 of MenACWY control vaccination. The rearrangement links TRBV30 to TRBJ1-2; D remains ambiguous. For the CDR3, the DNA is TGTGCCTGGAGTGTACTCTTTTATGGCTACACCTTC. This translates into CAWSVLFYGYTF.